A selection of T cell receptor beta chains follows, all from one sample in a study of vaccination and CD4 T cells after COVID-19. TCRdb reprocessed the PCR reads with MiXCR, giving one entry per CDR3 protein. This table holds 15,000 to 20,000 distinct CDR3 sequences, around three quarters found once. The antigens these receptors bind are not known. Sequenced: CD4+ T cells from blood, cultured in vitro. These TCRs come from a human donor who had recovered from COVID-19. The CDR3 runs from the conserved cysteine through the conserved F or W. A D gene is named only where the DNA matches it firmly. Size is stated for part of the rows, as once, few or many counts, or as a class when the clone is expanded.

size	V	J	length	D	DNA	CDR3
few	TRBV19	TRBJ1-1	15	-	TGTGCCAGTAGTGAACGTCCGGACAGGAACACTGAAGCTTTCTTT	CASSERPDRNTEAFF
once	TRBV19	TRBJ1-6	14	-	TGTGCCAGTAGTATAGGGCAGGAGAATTCACCCCTCCACTTT	CASSIGQENSPLHF
-	TRBV20-1	TRBJ1-5	14	TRBD1	TGCAGTGCTAGAGATCGGGACAGGGCCGGGGCCCAGCATTTT	CSARDRDRAGAQHF
-	TRBV20-1	TRBJ2-7	16	TRBD2	TGCAGTGCTGCCGGGACTAGCGGGCATAGCTCCTACGAGCAGTACTTC	CSAAGTSGHSSYEQYF
once	TRBV6-1	TRBJ1-2	17	TRBD1	TGTGCCAGCAGAACCGGGACAGGGGTACCGTCAACGGGGGGCTACACCTTC	CASRTGTGVPSTGGYTF
once	TRBV20-1	TRBJ1-6	16	TRBD1	TGCAGTGCTAGGGCGTCGGGGACAGGGGGCCGTTCACCCCTCCACTTT	CSARASGTGGRSPLHF
-	TRBV19	TRBJ2-1	15	-	TGTGCCAGTAGTCCTGGGAGGGGGTCCTACAATGAGCAGTTCTTC	CASSPGRGSYNEQFF
-	TRBV20-1	TRBJ1-5	15	-	TGCAGTGCTACCCGGGGAGGGGTCGGCAATCAGCCCCAGCATTTT	CSATRGGVGNQPQHF
-	TRBV5-4	TRBJ2-3	15	TRBD2	TGTGCCAGCAGCTTGGCGGGACTAGCTCTAGATACGCAGTATTTT	CASSLAGLALDTQYF
once	TRBV27	TRBJ2-5	16	TRBD2	TGTGCCAGCAGTACCCGACTAGCGGGAGTATCGGAGACCCAGTACTTC	CASSTRLAGVSETQYF
medium-sized	TRBV20-1	TRBJ1-5	15	TRBD1	TGCAGTGCTGAAAGGACAGGAACCGACAATCAGCCCCAGCATTTT	CSAERTGTDNQPQHF
-	TRBV19	TRBJ1-5	13	-	TGTGCCAGTAGTATCAATCGGGTGCCGCCCCAGCATTTT	CASSINRVPPQHF
-	TRBV20-1	TRBJ2-1	14	TRBD2	TGCAGTGCTAGAGGGAATCTAGCGGGGAATGAGCAGTTCTTC	CSARGNLAGNEQFF
-	TRBV20-1	TRBJ2-4	14	-	TGCAGTGCTAGTAAGGCGGTAGCCAAAAACATTCAGTACTTC	CSASKAVAKNIQYF
-	TRBV27	TRBJ2-2	18	TRBD2	TGTGCCAGCAGACTAAGGGCCGGGACTAGCGGCTATACCGGGGAGCTGTTTTTT	CASRLRAGTSGYTGELFF
-	TRBV6-2/TRBV6-3	TRBJ2-1	15	-	TGTGCCAGCAGCCAGACCGGGACCTTCTACAATGAGCAGTTCTTC	CASSQTGTFYNEQFF
-	TRBV6-1	TRBJ2-6	15	-	TGTGCCAGCACCTTCGGCGTCTCTGGGGCCAACGTCCTGACTTTC	CASTFGVSGANVLTF
-	TRBV24-1	TRBJ2-2	16	TRBD2	TGTGCCACCAGTGATTTGAGACTAGCGGGCACCGGGGAGCTGTTTTTT	CATSDLRLAGTGELFF
-	TRBV6-5	TRBJ1-5	15	-	TGTGCCAGCAGTTACTCAGGTGGAGGCAATCAGCCCCAGCATTTT	CASSYSGGGNQPQHF
-	TRBV6-1	TRBJ1-6	15	-	TGTGCCAGCAGACAACAGCCGGAGGGGAATTCACCCCTCCACTTT	CASRQQPEGNSPLHF
few	TRBV7-2	TRBJ1-1	13	-	TGTGCCAGCAGCTCCTATCAGGGGACTGAAGCTTTCTTT	CASSSYQGTEAFF
-	TRBV11-2	TRBJ2-3	15	TRBD2	TGTGCCAGCAAAGGACTAGCGGCTAGCACAGATACGCAGTATTTT	CASKGLAASTDTQYF
-	TRBV15	TRBJ1-2	16	-	TGTGCCACCAGCAGAGATCGAGGGGGGCGCCACTATGGCTACACCTTC	CATSRDRGGRHYGYTF
-	TRBV5-1	TRBJ2-7	13	-	TGCGCCAACAGTCGGGACAACTCATACGAGCAGTACTTC	CANSRDNSYEQYF
-	TRBV20-1	TRBJ2-3	17	TRBD2	TGCAGTGCAGCCGGAAGGACCGGGACTAGCGGCCCAGATACGCAGTATTTT	CSAAGRTGTSGPDTQYF
-	TRBV6-2/TRBV6-3	TRBJ2-5	11	-	TGTGCCAGCAGTCTTCACGAGACCCAGTACTTC	CASSLHETQYF
-	TRBV6-2/TRBV6-3	TRBJ2-3	14	-	TGTGCCAGCAGTTACTCAGGCAGGTCAAATACGCAGTATTTT	CASSYSGRSNTQYF
-	TRBV15	TRBJ2-3	17	-	TGTGCCACCAGCAGAGTGTTCGGCGGGACTAGCACAGATACGCAGTATTTT	CATSRVFGGTSTDTQYF
-	TRBV6-2/TRBV6-3	TRBJ1-1	13	-	TGTGCCAGCAGTTATGTTGGGGTGACTGAAGCTTTCTTT	CASSYVGVTEAFF